A single sample gave rise to the 24 T cell receptor beta chains below, sequenced in a study of a mutant IDH1 vaccine in newly diagnosed glioma (dated by TCRdb to the early 2020s). Libraries were built with the immunoSEQ multiplex PCR assay. Entries here come from immuneACCESS through TCRdb and include only in-frame sequences with V and J called. Some clones fail to appear in such tables; in the studies checked, an unresolved V gene covers under half of the shortfall, and the cause of the remainder is unknown. This sample holds tens of thousands of clones; 70% to 80% were observed only once. Roughly 5% of the sample belongs to the ten largest clones. These TCRs are of unknown antigen specificity. Reading the label with the study, this specimen's time point is: week 5, during vaccination. A 20-mer mutant IDH1 peptide at 300 micrograms in Montanide made up each vaccine dose, which was injected subcutaneously together with topical imiquimod.

Specimen: PBMCs, collected from a glioma patient whose treatment included an IDH1 peptide vaccine. The receptors derive from a middle-aged man with glioma.

This clone was recorded only once. The chain couples TRBV9 to TRBJ2-1; tentatively, D is TRBD2 (6 bases). The CDR3 totals 16 residues. V lost 0 bases to trimming and J lost 2 bases, with 12 bases between them. The V gene's germline CDR1 is SGDLS and CDR2 YYNGEE. CDR3 region: CASSVATAGPYNEQFF. DNA for the CDR3: TGTGCCAGCAGCGTAGCCACCGCGGGGCCCTACAATGAGCAGTTCTTC.

This sequence joins TRBV6-5 and TRBJ1-2; D might be TRBD1 (5 bases). V dropped 5 bases and J dropped 4 bases, with 17 bases sitting between them. The germline gives CDR1 MNHEY, CDR2 SVGAGI. The CDR3 sequence is 15 residues long. The CDR3 DNA reads as TGTGCCAGCAGTCTGAGGGGAAATGGCCTCTATGGCTACACCTTC. It yields the protein CASSLRGNGLYGYTF.

The V and J genes are TRBV12-5 and TRBJ1-5; TRBD1 matches 7 bases. Germline assignment: CDR1 LGHNT and CDR2 FRNRAP. This CDR3 region has 15 residues. J lost 4 bases, V lost 3 bases, and 6 bases had no gene match. As DNA, the CDR3 is TGTGCTAGTGGTTTTCGCCCGACAGGGAATCAGCCCCAGCATTTT. Protein product: CASGFRPTGNQPQHF.

This clone was seen only a few times. This chain uses TRBV2 with TRBJ1-4; 9 nucleotides match TRBD1. There are 14 residues in the CDR3. Germline loops: CDR1 SNHLY, CDR2 FYNNEI. J lost 8 bases, V lost 4 bases, and 5 bases had no gene match. CDR3 nucleotide sequence: TGTGCCAGCAGTGTACAGGGGGCAGGGGAAAAACTGTTTTTT. Translated: CASSVQGAGEKLFF. The complete variable domain, with remaining parts taken from reference TRBV2 and TRBJ1-4, reads EPEVTQTPSHQVTQMGQEVILRCVPISNHLYFYWYRQILGQKVEFLVSFYNNEISEKSEIFDDQFSVERPDGSNFTLKIRSTKLEDSAMYFCASSVQGAGEKLFFGSGTQLSVL.

The genes are TRBV6-5 and TRBJ1-1; 7 bases match TRBD1. With 8 bases clipped from V and 4 bases from J, the junction kept 10 bases outside the gene matches. CDR1 and CDR2 from the germline V gene are MNHEY and SVGAGI. The length of the CDR3 is 14 residues. As DNA, the CDR3 is TGTGCCAGCGGGAGGCGGCAGGGGGGCACTGAAGCTTTCTTT. Translating gives CASGRRQGGTEAFF.

This clone has more than one count but fewer than ten. The chain carries TRBV19 and TRBJ1-2; tentatively, D is TRBD1 (5 bases). Deletions cut 6 bases from V and 4 bases from J, with 15 bases between. Germline-derived CDR1 and CDR2 are LNHDA and SQIVND (reference sequence). The CDR3 is 14 residues long. The CDR3 region is CASRDQGRSYGYTF. CDR3 nucleotide sequence: TGTGCCAGTAGGGATCAGGGAAGAAGCTATGGCTACACCTTC.

The rearrangement joins TRBV6-6 to TRBJ2-1; TRBD2 aligns across 8 bases. With 2 bases clipped from V and 6 bases from J, the junction kept 6 bases outside the gene matches. Germline CDR1 MNHNY, CDR2 SVGAGI (reference sequence). This CDR3 is built from 15 residues. The CDR3 is CASSYAGGSINEQFF. The CDR3 region has the DNA TGTGCCAGCAGTTACGCGGGGGGCTCCATCAATGAGCAGTTCTTC.

V gene TRBV19 combines with J gene TRBJ2-2, with TRBD2 identical over 8 bases. V was clipped by 3 bases and J by 7 bases; unmatched bases: 4. This CDR3 is 14 amino acids long. Germline assignment: CDR1 LNHDA and CDR2 SQIVND (reference sequence). The CDR3 spells CASSIGGADGELFF. The CDR3, as DNA: TGTGCCAGTAGTATCGGGGGGGCGGACGGGGAGCTGTTTTTT. The entire variable domain, with the rest obtained from reference TRBV19 and TRBJ2-2, is as follows: DGGITQSPKYLFRKEGQNVTLSCEQNLNHDAMYWYRQDPGQGLRLIYYSQIVNDFQKGDIAEGYSVSREKKESFPLTVTSAQKNPTAFYLCASSIGGADGELFFGEGSRLTVL.

The V call is TRBV19, the J call TRBJ1-1; 7 bases map to TRBD1. Germline loops: CDR1 LNHDA, CDR2 SQIVND (reference sequence). There are 14 residues in the CDR3. With 8 bases clipped from V and 0 bases from J, the junction kept 6 bases outside the gene matches. CDR3 bases: TGTGCCAGTGGCAGGGGGAACATGAACACTGAAGCTTTCTTT. This translates into CASGRGNMNTEAFF.

CDR3: CASSYGLPNSGNTIYF. For the CDR3, the DNA is TGTGCCAGCAGTTACGGCCTGCCGAACTCTGGAAACACCATATATTTT. The chain links TRBV6-5 to TRBJ1-3; no clear D. The CDR3 covers 16 residues. Trimming took 2 bases from V and 0 from J, leaving 11 bases between them. Looked up from germline, CDR1 is MNHEY and CDR2 is SVGAGI.

V and J are TRBV9 and TRBJ2-2; D is unclear. The CDR3 sequence is 16 residues long. Germline V lookup: CDR1 SGDLS, CDR2 YYNGEE. V was shortened by 0 bases and J by 1 base, with 10 bases between the two germline ends. The DNA for the CDR3 is TGTGCCAGCAGCGTAGGTGTAGGGCGGAACACCGGGGAGCTGTTTTTT. It yields the protein CASSVGVGRNTGELFF.

The rearrangement joins TRBV9 to TRBJ1-6; 7 bases line up with TRBD1. The CDR3 covers 17 residues. Unmatched junction bases numbered 15, after V lost 3 bases and J lost 9 bases. Germline CDR1 and CDR2: SGDLS and YYNGEE. CDR3 DNA sequence: TGTGCCAGCAGCGCTGGACAGGTTCGAATGGGTAGTTCACCCCTCCACTTT. Residues: CASSAGQVRMGSSPLHF.

The chain joins TRBV25-1 to TRBJ1-1, with D possibly TRBD1 on 5 matching bases. This CDR3 contains 13 residues. CDR1 is MGHDK and CDR2 is SYGVNS in the germline V gene. Trimming removed 10 bases at V and 1 base at J, with 13 bases between. In nucleotides, the CDR3 is TGTGCCACCACCCGCGGGGGGAACACTGAAGCTTTCTTT. Translating it yields CATTRGGNTEAFF.

The chain has TRBV30 and TRBJ1-2, with TRBD1 matching 7 bases. V shed 1 base, J shed 4 bases, and the junction held 0 bases outside the gene matches. CDR3 length: 12 amino acids. The germline CDR1 and CDR2 sequences are GTSNPN and SVGIG (reference sequence). CDR3 loop: CAWSGQGYGYTF. CDR3 sequence (DNA): TGTGCCTGGAGTGGACAGGGCTATGGCTACACCTTC.

This clone occurred once. The rearrangement uses TRBV7-3 and TRBJ2-2, with 7 bases identical to TRBD2. CDR1 SGHTA and CDR2 FQGTGA come from the germline V gene. There are 17 residues in the CDR3. V was clipped by 2 bases and J by 5 bases; unmatched bases: 11. CDR3: CASSLDAPAGRTGELFF. CDR3 DNA: TGTGCCAGCAGCTTAGATGCTCCAGCGGGGAGGACCGGGGAGCTGTTTTTT.

This clone was found a few times. V usage is TRBV2 and J usage is TRBJ2-7; either TRBD1 or TRBD2 may fit D (6 bases each). CDR1 SNHLY and CDR2 FYNNEI come from the germline V gene. Trimming took off 6 bases at V and 0 bases at J, with 9 bases between the two ends. The CDR3 loop spans 13 amino acids. This CDR3 reads CASRRDNSYEQYF. The CDR3, as DNA: TGTGCCAGCAGGCGGGACAACTCCTACGAGCAGTACTTC.

The chain links TRBV13 to TRBJ1-2; D not certain. The CDR3 is 12 residues long. Trimming pared 5 bases from V and 2 bases from J, leaving 6 bases between. Germline assignment: CDR1 PRHDT and CDR2 FYEKMQ (reference sequence). The CDR3 bases are TGTGCCAGCAGCGTCGACAACTATGGCTACACCTTC. Translating it yields CASSVDNYGYTF.

CDR3 residues: CASSTAGNTEAFF. For the CDR3, the DNA is TGTGCCAGCAGCACCGCAGGAAACACTGAAGCTTTCTTT. The gene calls are TRBV7-3 and TRBJ1-1; D uncertain. V gave up 5 bases and J gave up 2 bases, with 9 bases separating them. The CDR3 loop spans 13 amino acids. Germline values: CDR1 SGHTA, CDR2 FQGTGA.

V gene TRBV6-1 combines with J gene TRBJ1-1, with D maybe TRBD1 (6 bases). Germline values: CDR1 MNHNS, CDR2 SASEGT. The V gene lost 2 bases and the J gene lost 7 bases, with 20 bases spanning the gap. The CDR3 covers 16 residues. The CDR3 here is CASSEPRGVQPNEAFF. In nucleotides, the CDR3 is TGTGCCAGCAGTGAACCGAGGGGGGTACAGCCTAATGAAGCTTTCTTT.

This clone was detected once. V gene TRBV2 combines with J gene TRBJ2-5; weak D call: TRBD2 (6 bases). The CDR3 covers 13 residues. Germline lookup yields CDR1 SNHLY and CDR2 FYNNEI. Trimming shortened V by 7 bases and J by 1 base, and 10 bases separated the two germline ends. The CDR3 protein is CASTGTGQETQYF. In nucleotides, the CDR3 is TGTGCCAGCACTGGGACTGGCCAAGAGACCCAGTACTTC. The full variable domain, completed using reference TRBV2 and TRBJ2-5, is EPEVTQTPSHQVTQMGQEVILRCVPISNHLYFYWYRQILGQKVEFLVSFYNNEISEKSEIFDDQFSVERPDGSNFTLKIRSTKLEDSAMYFCASTGTGQETQYFGPGTRLLVL.

The rearrangement joins TRBV9 to TRBJ2-1, with D possibly matching TRBD1 (6 bases). Trimming stripped 0 bases from V and 7 bases from J, with 14 bases between. The CDR3 has 15 residues. Per germline, CDR1 SGDLS and CDR2 YYNGEE. This chain's CDR3 is CASSVVGQGSNEQFF. The CDR3 DNA follows: TGTGCCAGCAGCGTAGTTGGGCAGGGGTCAAATGAGCAGTTCTTC.

This rearrangement joins TRBV10-1 to TRBJ2-7; the D gene is possibly TRBD2 (6 bases). V was shortened by 4 bases and J by 5 bases, with 15 bases between the two germline ends. Per the germline V gene, CDR1 is WNHNN and CDR2 is SYGVQD (reference sequence). The CDR3 length is 14 residues. CDR3 sequence: CASSAGGNLNEQYF. CDR3 bases: TGCGCCAGCAGTGCTGGGGGGAATTTGAACGAGCAGTACTTC.

The V gene is TRBV25-1, the J gene TRBJ1-1; no definite D call. This CDR3 spans 14 amino acids. V gave up 2 bases and J gave up 0 bases, with 7 bases separating them. The germline CDR1 and CDR2 sequences are MGHDK and SYGVNS. Here the CDR3 DNA reads TGTGCCAGCAGTGAAGACTCGGTGAACACTGAAGCTTTCTTT. Amino acids: CASSEDSVNTEAFF.

The chain combines TRBV5-6 with TRBJ2-5, with D perhaps matching TRBD2 (7 bases). Trimming removed 2 bases at V and 1 base at J, with 18 bases between. The CDR3 consists of 17 residues. Germline CDR1 is SGHDT and CDR2 is YYEEEE. The CDR3 here is CASSFGVGGGIQETQYF. In DNA, the CDR3 is TGTGCCAGCAGCTTCGGGGTGGGCGGGGGCATCCAAGAGACCCAGTACTTC.